The 14 T cell receptor beta chains in this list originate from one sample, sequenced in a study of CD8+CD57+ T cells in acquired aplastic anemia. Researchers used genomic DNA as the template to profile TCR beta VDJ and CDR3. TCRdb passed the reads through MiXCR, listing each CDR3 protein once. Of around 130,000 distinct CDR3 sequences in the sample, approximately 50% were seen once. For sequencing, patients were chosen who had shown expansion of CD8+CD57+ cells by flow cytometry. The source material was sorted CD4+, CD8+, or CD8+CD57+ T cells (not recorded which) from PBMCs. These receptors came from a human donor with aplastic anemia.

Points on this clonotype: No conserved phenylalanine or tryptophan is present at the end of the CDR3, so a read error is the likely explanation. The J gene is TRBJ2-3, the V gene TRBV5-1, with TRBD2 as a possible D gene (6 bases). The CDR3 is 16 residues long. With 0 bases removed from V and 2 bases from J, the gap between germline ends came to 13 bases. Germline CDR1 SGHRS, CDR2 YFSETQ. CDR3 region: CASSLGGTITTDTQYL. CDR3 sequence (DNA): TGCGCCAGCAGCTTGGGCGGGACGATTACCACAGATACGCAGTATCTT.

V gene TRBV24-1 combines with J gene TRBJ2-1; TRBD1 matches 7 bases. The junction had 6 bases not matched to a gene; V was cut back by 4 bases and J by 13 bases. CDR1 is KGHDR, CDR2 SFDVKD, per germline. This CDR3 region has 12 residues. CDR3 nucleotides: TGTGCCACCAGTGACAATTACAGGGGTCAGTTCTTC. Translating gives CATSDNYRGQFF.

There are many counts of this clonotype. The CDR3 DNA reads TGCAGTGCTAGAGATCCCGGGGGGACTGGGGCCAACGTCCTGACTTTC. It specifies CSARDPGGTGANVLTF. The V call is TRBV20-1, the J call TRBJ2-6; 7 nucleotides align to TRBD2. Germline CDR1 reads DFQATT; CDR2 reads SNEGSKA (reference sequence). Germline trimming cut 0 bases from V and 2 bases from J; bases unmatched to any gene: 4. The CDR3 runs to 16 residues.

In this sample, this clonotype turned up a few times. The chain recombines TRBV7-9 with TRBJ2-1; 8 nucleotides match TRBD2. The germline gives CDR1 SEHNR, CDR2 FQNEAQ (reference sequence). V lost 8 bases and J lost 9; bases outside the gene matches: 6. This CDR3 comprises 12 residues. CDR3 amino acids: CASLSGSGEQFF. The CDR3 DNA is TGTGCCAGCTTGAGCGGGAGCGGTGAGCAGTTCTTC.

The chain recombines TRBV7-9 with TRBJ2-7; 9 bases fit TRBD1. This CDR3 contains 15 residues. V was pared by 1 base and J by 3 bases, with 4 bases of the junction left unmatched. Germline loops: CDR1 SEHNR, CDR2 FQNEAQ (reference sequence). The CDR3 here is CASSLGGGQGYEQYF. The CDR3 region has the DNA TGTGCCAGCAGCTTAGGCGGGGGACAGGGCTACGAGCAGTACTTC.

A single count supports this clonotype. This chain links TRBV7-9 with TRBJ2-2; no definite D call. Germline CDR1 SEHNR, CDR2 FQNEAQ (reference sequence). Trimming removed 0 bases at V and 7 bases at J, with 12 bases between. The CDR3 has 15 residues. CDR3 loop: CASSLAGVDHGELFF. DNA of the CDR3: TGTGCCAGCAGCTTAGCCGGTGTCGATCACGGGGAGCTGTTTTTT.

V is TRBV10-1 and J is TRBJ1-1, with D possibly being TRBD1 (6 bases). The CDR3 has 13 amino acids. V lost 8 bases and J lost 0, with 10 bases in between. In germline, CDR1 is WNHNN, CDR2 SYGVQD (reference sequence). The CDR3 spells CASQEGVNTEAFF. The CDR3, as DNA: TGCGCCAGCCAAGAGGGGGTGAACACTGAAGCTTTCTTT.

At least ten counts were recorded for this clonotype. The V and J genes are TRBV27 and TRBJ2-3; D not certain. The CDR3 sequence is 11 residues long. Germline values: CDR1 MNHEY, CDR2 SMNVEV (reference sequence). V was cut by 8 bases and J by 2 bases, with 5 bases left in between. CDR3 sequence (DNA): TGTGCCAGCGGGCCCACAGATACGCAGTATTTT. Translation: CASGPTDTQYF.

J is TRBJ1-5 and V is TRBV2; TRBD1 matches at 7 bases. V lost 4 bases and J lost 3; bases outside the gene matches: 3. CDR1 and CDR2 from the germline V gene are SNHLY and FYNNEI. The CDR3 extends over 14 amino acids. The CDR3 is CASSGTGANQPQHF. For the CDR3, the DNA is TGTGCCAGCAGTGGAACAGGGGCCAATCAGCCCCAGCATTTT.

The J gene is TRBJ1-1, the V gene TRBV6-2 or TRBV6-3, with D hard to call. V lost 6 bases and J 3 bases, leaving 14 bases between the germline ends. The germline CDR1 and CDR2 sequences are MNHEY and SVGEGT. This CDR3 is built from 14 residues. The CDR3 is CASRTGFGHTEAFF. The CDR3 coding sequence is TGTGCCAGCAGGACGGGGTTTGGGCACACTGAAGCTTTCTTT.

This sequence joins TRBV29-1 and TRBJ2-6, with D unclear. Trimming took 6 bases from V and 0 from J, leaving 12 bases between them. Germline lookup yields CDR1 SQVTM and CDR2 ANQGSEA. The CDR3 sequence is 15 residues long. This chain's CDR3 is CSVADYSSGANVLTF. DNA of the CDR3: TGCAGCGTGGCAGATTACAGCTCTGGGGCCAACGTCCTGACTTTC.

V gene TRBV20-1 combines with J gene TRBJ1-2; possibly TRBD1 for D (5 bases). V lost 1 base, J lost 6 bases, and 9 bases lay in between. CDR3 size: 12 residues. Germline V gene sequence: CDR1 DFQATT, CDR2 SNEGSKA (reference sequence). CDR3 in amino acids: CSARVGQDGYTF. CDR3 in DNA: TGCAGTGCTAGAGTGGGGCAGGATGGCTACACCTTC.

There are many counts of this clonotype. This rearrangement joins TRBV7-3 to TRBJ2-1, with D perhaps matching TRBD2 (5 bases). Trimming left V 5 bases short and J 0 bases short, with 14 bases between. Germline V lookup: CDR1 SGHTA, CDR2 FQGTGA. The CDR3 is 16 amino acids. The chain's CDR3 is CASSGPGESSYNEQFF. The DNA for the CDR3 is TGTGCCAGCAGCGGCCCCGGGGAGAGCTCCTACAATGAGCAGTTCTTC.

The CDR3 spells CASSLAGTSGSEQYF. The CDR3, as DNA: TGCGCCAGCAGCTTGGCCGGGACTAGCGGGAGCGAGCAGTACTTC. The J gene is TRBJ2-7, the V gene TRBV5-1; 14 bases fit TRBD2. The CDR3 loop spans 15 amino acids. V was pared by 0 bases and J by 6 bases, with 2 bases of the junction left unmatched. Germline CDR1 SGHRS, CDR2 YFSETQ.